The present TCR beta chain was sequenced within a study of T cell clonality in common variable immunodeficiency (dated by TCRdb to between 2015 and 2016). Overall study results and their limits: Healthy controls shared more TCRbeta clones with each other than CVID subjects shared among themselves (p < 0.0001). Fewer deletions and N-nucleotide insertions were reportedly observed in CVID TCRbeta sequences, and highly modified clones with 13 or more V deletions were reportedly absent from CVID TCRbeta sequences. Although equal DNA input was used, an average of roughly 89,000 unique sequences per sample was obtained for controls, compared with about 31,547 for CVID samples. It was noted by the authors that sequencing of the repertoires of T cell subpopulations would be needed to clarify the cause of the increased clonality in CVID. Increased TCRbeta clonality was found in CVID subjects compared with healthy controls (t-test p = 0.018), with the increase being most characteristic of about a third of subjects. Patient heterogeneity within the CVID cohort put limits on correlating repertoire features with clinical complications.

CVID samples and control samples contributed equivalent amounts of genomic DNA as sequencing input. For every sample, a 60 bp segment covering the rearranged TCRbeta CDR3 region was amplified and then sequenced. TCRbeta amplification used the immunoSEQ assay, a bias-corrected multiplex PCR with high-throughput sequencing. Concerning the study's data processing: Each unique nucleotide sequence was treated as a clone and annotated with V, D and J genes, copy number and frequency. Sequences were labeled productive if in frame, and non-productive if out of frame or containing stop codons. As previously described, clonality was computed from Shannon's entropy. The predicted amino acid sequences of productive clones were used to derive mean CDR3 Kyte-Doolittle hydropathy. Using the R hclust function, scaled V gene usage was clustered hierarchically with Manhattan distance and complete linkage. Sharing of clones by CDR3 amino acid sequence was evaluated through resampling of 12 repertoires per group over 100 rounds. The repertoires were searched for 65 to 85 published EBV-specific TCRbeta sequences and a few hundred published CMV-specific TCRbeta sequences. A couple of CVID samples that yielded fewer than 10,000 sequences were excluded from the analysis, so 40 to 50 CVID repertoires were retained. Drawn from immuneACCESS, this table holds only the in-frame rearrangements with V and J called that TCRdb kept. Clones are partly lost; checked studies trace under half to an unresolved V gene and leave the rest unexplained. That table supplies the V and J calls and clone size; D and trimming were determined from the DNA. The table puts 50,000 or so clones in this sample, none counted just once. Roughly 6% of the sample is held by the ten biggest clonotypes.

About this clone: Its binding antigen is unknown. The sequence runs out 3 residues before the end of the CDR3; the remainder is reconstructed from the germline J gene.

Most CVID patients and most healthy controls were of Caucasian heritage. From each donor, roughly 5 to 8.5 ml of heparinized peripheral whole blood was collected. Genomic DNA from adults with common variable immune deficiency (CVID) and from healthy adult controls was used for sequencing of TCRbeta CDR3 repertoires. A total of about 22 healthy adult volunteers (roughly 12 female and 10 or so male; age range roughly 23 to 75 years, mean age about 34) were included in the control group. To isolate peripheral blood mononuclear cells, diluted blood was subjected to density centrifugation over Hypaque 1077 or Ficoll-Paque. Genomic DNA was obtained from unsorted mononuclear cells through either Qiagen column purification or a centrifugation-based method. CDR1 SGHRS and CDR2 YFSETQ are derived from the germline V gene. Cut back by 0 bases and 3 bases, the V and J ends lie 6 bases apart. From its cysteine to its phenylalanine, the CDR3 spans 13 amino acids. Sequencing covers 30 bases of the CDR3, shown here with the frame starting at base 1.

The source is a person between 18 and 75 years old in good health. The rearrangement joined TRBV5-1 to TRBJ1-1, with no D gene named confidently. Material for sequencing was peripheral blood mononuclear cells. CDR3 bases read: TGCGCCAGCAGCTTGGCACAACACACTGAA. Its coded protein is CASSLAQHTE. The complete CDR3 protein is CASSLAQHTEAFF.